This TCR beta chain was identified during a study of CD8 T cells in ankylosing spondylitis. Study outcomes and limitations: Seemingly characteristic of ankylosing spondylitis blood was a TCR beta motif consisting of 7 or 8 highly homologous variants. Certain motif variants had earlier appeared in reactive arthritis synovial fluid and blood. The authors found the disease-linked clones to be CD8+ and relatively rare in peripheral blood.

With V trimmed by 10 bases and J by 5 bases, 12 bases remained unmatched. CDR1 is SEHNR and CDR2 is FQNEAQ in the germline V gene (reference sequence). This CDR3 has 14 residues. Using quantitative 5'-RACE with molecular barcodes, the authors made TCR beta libraries. From the 5' RACE reads, TCRdb called clonotypes with MiXCR, one entry per CDR3 protein. This sample has a few hundred thousand distinct CDR3 sequences; around 8% occur once, and the top ten carry less than 15%. This clonotype was found once. Antigen specificity is unknown. V is TRBV7-9 and J is TRBJ2-5, with 8 bases fitting TRBD2. Sequenced: blood, either unsorted or a sorted T cell fraction (not recorded which). The source of this sequence is a male donor with ankylosing spondylitis. The CDR3 protein is CANSVLGGRETQYF. The CDR3 DNA reads as TGTGCCAACTCCGTCTTGGGCGGGAGGGAGACCCAGTACTTC.